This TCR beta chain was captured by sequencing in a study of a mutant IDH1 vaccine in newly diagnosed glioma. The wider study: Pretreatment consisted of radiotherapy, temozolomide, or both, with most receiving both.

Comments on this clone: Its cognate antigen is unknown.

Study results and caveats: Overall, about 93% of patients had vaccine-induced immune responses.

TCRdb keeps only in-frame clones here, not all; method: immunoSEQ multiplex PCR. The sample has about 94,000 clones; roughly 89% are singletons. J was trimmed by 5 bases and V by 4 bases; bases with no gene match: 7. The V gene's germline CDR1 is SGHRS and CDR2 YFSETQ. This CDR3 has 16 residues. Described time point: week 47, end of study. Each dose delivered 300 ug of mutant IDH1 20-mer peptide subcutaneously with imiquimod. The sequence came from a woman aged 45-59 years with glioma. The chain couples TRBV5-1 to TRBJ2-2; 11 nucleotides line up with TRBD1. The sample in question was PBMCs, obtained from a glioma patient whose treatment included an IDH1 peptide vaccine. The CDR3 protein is CASSRGGTGGTGELFF. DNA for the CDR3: TGCGCCAGCAGCCGCGGAGGGACAGGGGGAACCGGGGAGCTGTTTTTT.